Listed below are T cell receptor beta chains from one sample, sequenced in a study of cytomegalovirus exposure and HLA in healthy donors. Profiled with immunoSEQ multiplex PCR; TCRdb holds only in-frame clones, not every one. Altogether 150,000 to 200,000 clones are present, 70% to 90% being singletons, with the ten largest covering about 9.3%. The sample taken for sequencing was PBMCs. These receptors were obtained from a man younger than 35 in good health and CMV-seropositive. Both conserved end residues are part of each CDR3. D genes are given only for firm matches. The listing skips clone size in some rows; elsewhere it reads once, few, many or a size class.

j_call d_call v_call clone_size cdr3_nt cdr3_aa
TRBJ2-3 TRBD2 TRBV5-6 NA TGTGCCAGCAGCTTGGCGATACGGGGGGCAGATACGCAGTATTTT CASSLAIRGADTQYF
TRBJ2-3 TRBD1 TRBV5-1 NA TGCGCCAGCAGCTTGGCACAGGGGGGCCCAGATACGCAGTATTTT CASSLAQGGPDTQYF
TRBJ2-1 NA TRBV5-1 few TGCGCCAGCAGTAAGTTCGCGGTAGGGGGGGATGAGCAGTTCTTC CASSKFAVGGDEQFF
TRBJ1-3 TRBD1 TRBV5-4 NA TGTGCCAGCAGCTCAAGGACAGGGGGCTCTGGAAACACCATATATTTT CASSSRTGGSGNTIYF
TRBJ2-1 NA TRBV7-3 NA TGTGCCAGCAGCATAAAACACGGGACTGGTTACTACAATGAGCAGTTCTTC CASSIKHGTGYYNEQFF
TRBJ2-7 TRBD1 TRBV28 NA TGTGCCAGCAGTTTACTCCACAACCGGGACAGGGGGCACGAGCAGTACTTC CASSLLHNRDRGHEQYF
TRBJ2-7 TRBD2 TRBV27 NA TGTGCCAGCAGTTTGGAGCGGGGGCGATACGAGCAGTACTTC CASSLERGRYEQYF
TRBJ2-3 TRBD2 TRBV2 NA TGTGCCAGCAGTGGACCACTAGCGGGGGTTTGGGATACGCAGTATTTT CASSGPLAGVWDTQYF
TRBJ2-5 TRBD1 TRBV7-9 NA TGTGCCAGCAGCTCCTACGATCCGGGACAGGGTGCAGAGACCCAGTACTTC CASSSYDPGQGAETQYF
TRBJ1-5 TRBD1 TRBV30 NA TGTGCCTGGAGTGCCAGGGGGCGAGACAATCAGCCCCAGCATTTT CAWSARGRDNQPQHF
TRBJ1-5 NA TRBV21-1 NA TGTGCCAGCAGCCTCGCTGGGGCCAGCCGCAATCAGCCCCAGCATTTT CASSLAGASRNQPQHF
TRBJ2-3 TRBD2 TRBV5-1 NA TGCGCCAGCAGCTTGGGAGGACTAGCGGGGGGGCTTGGAGATACGCAGTATTTT CASSLGGLAGGLGDTQYF
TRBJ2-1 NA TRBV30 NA TGTGCCTGGAGTCGTAGCCCAGGAGGCTACAATGAGCAGTTCTTC CAWSRSPGGYNEQFF
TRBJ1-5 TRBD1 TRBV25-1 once TGTGCCAGCAGTGTTAGGAGACAGGGGCCTCGGCCCCAGCATTTT CASSVRRQGPRPQHF
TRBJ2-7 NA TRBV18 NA TGTGCCAGCTCACCACCTCACGTCGGTGGGGGCGGCTACGAGCAGTACTTC CASSPPHVGGGGYEQYF
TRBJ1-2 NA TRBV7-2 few TGTGCCAGCAGCTTAGGGGGGGCTAACTATGGCTACACCTTC CASSLGGANYGYTF
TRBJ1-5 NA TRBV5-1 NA TGCGCCAGCAGCGCCGGTTGGGGCAGCAATCAGCCCCAGCATTTT CASSAGWGSNQPQHF
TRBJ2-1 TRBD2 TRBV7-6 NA TGTGCCAGCAGCACAACTAGCGGGGGATCCTACAATGAGCAGTTCTTC CASSTTSGGSYNEQFF
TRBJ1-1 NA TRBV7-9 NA TGTGCCAGCAGCTTACGAGGCACTGAAGCTTTCTTT CASSLRGTEAFF
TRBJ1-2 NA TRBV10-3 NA TGTGCCATCAGTGAGTCAGCCTATGGCTACACCTTC CAISESAYGYTF
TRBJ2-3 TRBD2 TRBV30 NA TGTGCCTGGAGTGAAGCCAAGACTAGCGGCACAGATACGCAGTATTTT CAWSEAKTSGTDTQYF
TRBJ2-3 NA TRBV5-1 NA TGCGCCAGCAGCTTGGCCGTGGGAGGCACAGATACGCAGTATTTT CASSLAVGGTDTQYF
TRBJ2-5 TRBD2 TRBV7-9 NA TGTGCAACCGGGAGGACTAGCGGGGGGGCAGAGACCCAGTACTTC CATGRTSGGAETQYF
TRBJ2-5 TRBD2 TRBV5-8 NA TGTGCCAGCAGCAGCACGGGACTAGCATTGGGAGTGGGGGAGACCCAGTACTTC CASSSTGLALGVGETQYF
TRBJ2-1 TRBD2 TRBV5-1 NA TGCGCCAGCAGCTTGGGACTAGCGGGGATATACAATGAGCAGTTCTTC CASSLGLAGIYNEQFF
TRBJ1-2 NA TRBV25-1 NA TGTGCCAGCAGTGAATGGGGTGGCGGGGGCTACACCTTC CASSEWGGGGYTF
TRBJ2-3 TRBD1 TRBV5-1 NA TGCGCCAGCAGGGACAGGGACGTTTCCACAGATACGCAGTATTTT CASRDRDVSTDTQYF
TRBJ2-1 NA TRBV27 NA TGTGCCAGCAGTTCCCCCCCCCGGGAACGTAATGAGCAGTTCTTC CASSSPPRERNEQFF
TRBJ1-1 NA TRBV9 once TGTGCCAGCAGCCCATCCCAGAGTGAGGTGGCTGAAGCTTTCTTT CASSPSQSEVAEAFF